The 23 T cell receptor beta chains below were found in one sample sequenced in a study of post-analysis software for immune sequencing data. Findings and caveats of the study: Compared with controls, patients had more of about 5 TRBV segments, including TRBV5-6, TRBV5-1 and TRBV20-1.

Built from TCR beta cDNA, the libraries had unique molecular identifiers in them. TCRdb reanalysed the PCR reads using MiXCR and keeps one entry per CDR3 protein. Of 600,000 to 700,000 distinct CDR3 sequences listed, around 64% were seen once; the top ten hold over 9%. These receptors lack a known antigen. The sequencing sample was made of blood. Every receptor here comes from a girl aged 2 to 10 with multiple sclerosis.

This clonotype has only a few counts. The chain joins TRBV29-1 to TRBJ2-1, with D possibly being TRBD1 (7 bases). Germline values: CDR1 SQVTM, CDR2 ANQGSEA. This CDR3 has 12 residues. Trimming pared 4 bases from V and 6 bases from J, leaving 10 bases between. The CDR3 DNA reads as TGCAGCGTTGGCCAGGGGGGCAATGAGCAGTTCTTC. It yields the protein CSVGQGGNEQFF.

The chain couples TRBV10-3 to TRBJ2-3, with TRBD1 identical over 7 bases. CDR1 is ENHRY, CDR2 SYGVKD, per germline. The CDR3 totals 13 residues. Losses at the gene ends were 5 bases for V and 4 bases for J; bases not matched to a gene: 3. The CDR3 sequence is CAISTGAPDTQYF. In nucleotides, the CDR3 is TGTGCCATCAGTACAGGGGCACCAGATACGCAGTATTTT.

CDR3 sequence: CASSESVGQSTDTQYF. Here the CDR3 DNA reads TGCGCCAGCAGTGAGTCGGTAGGGCAAAGCACAGATACGCAGTATTTT. The chain joins TRBV10-2 to TRBJ2-3; no definite D call. The CDR3 extends over 16 amino acids. CDR1 is WSHSY, CDR2 SAAADI, per germline. V shed 0 bases and J shed 0 bases, with 10 bases lying between them.

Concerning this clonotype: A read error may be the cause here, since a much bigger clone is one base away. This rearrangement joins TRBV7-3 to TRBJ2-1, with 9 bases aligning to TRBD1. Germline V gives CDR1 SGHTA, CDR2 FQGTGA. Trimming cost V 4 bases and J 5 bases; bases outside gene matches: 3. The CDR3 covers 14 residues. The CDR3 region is CASSSGTGHNEQFF. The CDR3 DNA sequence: TGTGCCAGCAGCTCCGGGACAGGGCACAATGAGCAGTTCTTC.

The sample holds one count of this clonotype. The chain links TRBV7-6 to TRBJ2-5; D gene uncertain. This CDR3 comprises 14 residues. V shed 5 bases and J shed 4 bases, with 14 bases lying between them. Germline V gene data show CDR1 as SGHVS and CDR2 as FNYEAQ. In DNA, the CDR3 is TGTGCCAGCAGCAGATCCGAGTCTTCAGAGACCCAGTACTTC. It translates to CASSRSESSETQYF.

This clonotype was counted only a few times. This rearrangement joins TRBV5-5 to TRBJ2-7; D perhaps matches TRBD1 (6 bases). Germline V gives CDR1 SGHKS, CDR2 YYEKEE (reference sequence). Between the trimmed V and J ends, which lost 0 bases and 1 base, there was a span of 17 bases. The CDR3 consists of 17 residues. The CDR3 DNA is TGTGCCAGCAGCTTGGAGGGGGACAAAGCCTCTTCCTACGAGCAGTACTTC. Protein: CASSLEGDKASSYEQYF. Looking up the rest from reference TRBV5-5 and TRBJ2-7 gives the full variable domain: DAGVTQSPTHLIKTRGQQVTLRCSPISGHKSVSWYQQVLGQGPQFIFQYYEKEERGRGNFPDRFSARQFPNYSSELNVNALLLGDSALYLCASSLEGDKASSYEQYFGPGTRLTVT.

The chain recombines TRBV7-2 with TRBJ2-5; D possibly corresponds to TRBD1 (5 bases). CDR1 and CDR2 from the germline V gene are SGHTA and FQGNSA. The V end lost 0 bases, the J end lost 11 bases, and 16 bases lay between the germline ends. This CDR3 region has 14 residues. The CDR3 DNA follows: TGTGCCAGCAGCTTAGCGTTAGGGGTACAAGAGCAGTACTTC. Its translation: CASSLALGVQEQYF.

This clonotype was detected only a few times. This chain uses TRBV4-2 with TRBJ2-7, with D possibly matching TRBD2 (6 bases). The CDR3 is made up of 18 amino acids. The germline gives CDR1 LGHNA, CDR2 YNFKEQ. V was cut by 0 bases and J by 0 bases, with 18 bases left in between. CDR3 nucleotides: TGTGCCAGCAGCCAAGAACGCGGGATCGACGCGAGCTCCTACGAGCAGTACTTC. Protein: CASSQERGIDASSYEQYF.

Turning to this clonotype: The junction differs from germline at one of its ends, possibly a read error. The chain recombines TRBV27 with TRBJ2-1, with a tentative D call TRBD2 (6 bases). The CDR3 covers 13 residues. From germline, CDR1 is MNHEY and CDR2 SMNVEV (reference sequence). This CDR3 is CVSSSGLLREQFF. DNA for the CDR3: TGTGTCAGCAGTTCGGGACTCCTCAGGGAGCAGTTCTTC.

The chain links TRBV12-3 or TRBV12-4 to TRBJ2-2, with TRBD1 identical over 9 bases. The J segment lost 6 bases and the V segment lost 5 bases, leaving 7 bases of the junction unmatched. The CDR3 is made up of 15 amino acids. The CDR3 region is CASSPDRGSPGELFF. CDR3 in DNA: TGTGCCAGCAGTCCGGACAGGGGCTCCCCCGGGGAGCTGTTTTTT.

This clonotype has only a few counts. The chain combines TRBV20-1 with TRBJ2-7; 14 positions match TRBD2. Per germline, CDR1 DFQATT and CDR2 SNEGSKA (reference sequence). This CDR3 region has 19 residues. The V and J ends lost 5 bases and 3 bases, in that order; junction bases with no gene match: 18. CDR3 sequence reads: CSAPGLAGGTATLSYEQYF. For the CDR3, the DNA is TGCAGTGCTCCCGGACTAGCGGGAGGTACTGCCACCTTAAGCTACGAGCAGTACTTC.

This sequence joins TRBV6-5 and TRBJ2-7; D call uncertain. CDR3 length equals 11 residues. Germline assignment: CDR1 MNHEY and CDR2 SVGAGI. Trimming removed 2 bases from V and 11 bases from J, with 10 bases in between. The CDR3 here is CASSYRAEEYF. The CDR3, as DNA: TGTGCCAGCAGTTACCGGGCTGAGGAGTACTTC.

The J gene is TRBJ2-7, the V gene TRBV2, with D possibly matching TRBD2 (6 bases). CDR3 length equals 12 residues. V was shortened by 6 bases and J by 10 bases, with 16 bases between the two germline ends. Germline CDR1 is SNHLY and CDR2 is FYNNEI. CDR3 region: CASRRETLRQYF. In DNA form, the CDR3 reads TGTGCCAGCAGACGGGAGACCCTCCGACAGTACTTC.

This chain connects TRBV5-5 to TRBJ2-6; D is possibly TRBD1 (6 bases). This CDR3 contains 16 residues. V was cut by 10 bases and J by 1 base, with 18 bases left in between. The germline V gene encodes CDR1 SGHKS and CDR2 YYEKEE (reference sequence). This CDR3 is CASSGTSSSGANVLTF. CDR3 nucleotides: TGTGCCTCCTCCGGGACAAGCTCTTCTGGGGCCAACGTCCTGACTTTC.

This chain's CDR3 is CSARDPLTVYTELFF. CDR3 nucleotide sequence: TGCAGTGCTAGAGATCCCTTGACCGTCTATACTGAACTGTTTTTT. This sequence joins TRBV20-1 and TRBJ1-4; D ambiguous. V was shortened by 0 bases and J by 12 bases, with 20 bases between the two germline ends. Germline lookup yields CDR1 DFQATT and CDR2 SNEGSKA (reference sequence). This CDR3 is 15 amino acids long.

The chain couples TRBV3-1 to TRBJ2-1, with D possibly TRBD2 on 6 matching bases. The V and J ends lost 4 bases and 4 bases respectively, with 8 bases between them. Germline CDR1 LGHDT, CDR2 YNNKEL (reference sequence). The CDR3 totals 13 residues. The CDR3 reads CASSRREYNEQFF. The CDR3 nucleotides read TGTGCCAGCAGCCGCCGGGAGTACAATGAGCAGTTCTTC.

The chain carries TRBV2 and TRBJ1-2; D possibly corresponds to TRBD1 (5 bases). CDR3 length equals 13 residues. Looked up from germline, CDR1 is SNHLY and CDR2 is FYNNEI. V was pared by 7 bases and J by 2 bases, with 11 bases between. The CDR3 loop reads CASNTGRNYGYTF. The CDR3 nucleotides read TGTGCCAGCAACACGGGACGGAACTATGGCTACACCTTC. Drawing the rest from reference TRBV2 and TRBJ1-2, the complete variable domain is EPEVTQTPSHQVTQMGQEVILRCVPISNHLYFYWYRQILGQKVEFLVSFYNNEISEKSEIFDDQFSVERPDGSNFTLKIRSTKLEDSAMYFCASNTGRNYGYTFGSGTRLTVV.

The CDR3 protein is CASSSGTDGNTIYF. CDR3 coding DNA: TGTGCCAGCAGTTCCGGGACAGATGGAAACACCATATATTTT. V gene TRBV6-2 or TRBV6-3 combines with J gene TRBJ1-3; TRBD1 agrees at 7 bases. Germline assignment: CDR1 MNHEY and CDR2 SVGEGT. V lost 4 bases to trimming and J lost 3 bases; unmatched junction nucleotides: 3. The CDR3 consists of 14 residues.

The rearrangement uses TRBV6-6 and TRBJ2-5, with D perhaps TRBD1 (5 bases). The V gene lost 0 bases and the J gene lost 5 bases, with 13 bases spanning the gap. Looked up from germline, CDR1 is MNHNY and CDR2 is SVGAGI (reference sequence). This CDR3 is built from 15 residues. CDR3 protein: CASSYSAKKGETQYF. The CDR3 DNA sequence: TGTGCCAGCAGTTACTCCGCAAAAAAGGGGGAGACCCAGTACTTC.

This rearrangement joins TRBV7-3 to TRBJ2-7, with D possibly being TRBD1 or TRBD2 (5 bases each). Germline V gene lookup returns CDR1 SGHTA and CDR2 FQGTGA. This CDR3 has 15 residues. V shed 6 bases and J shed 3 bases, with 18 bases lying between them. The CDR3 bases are TGTGCCAGCAGTCCCGGGGCAGCGACCTTCTACGAGCAGTACTTC. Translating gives CASSPGAATFYEQYF.

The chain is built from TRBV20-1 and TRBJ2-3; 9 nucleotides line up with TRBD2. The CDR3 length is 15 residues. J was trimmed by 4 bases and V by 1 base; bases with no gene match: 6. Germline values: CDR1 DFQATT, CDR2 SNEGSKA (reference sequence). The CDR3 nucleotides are TGCAGTGCTAGAGGGCTAGCGGGATCCTCAGATACGCAGTATTTT. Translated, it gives CSARGLAGSSDTQYF.

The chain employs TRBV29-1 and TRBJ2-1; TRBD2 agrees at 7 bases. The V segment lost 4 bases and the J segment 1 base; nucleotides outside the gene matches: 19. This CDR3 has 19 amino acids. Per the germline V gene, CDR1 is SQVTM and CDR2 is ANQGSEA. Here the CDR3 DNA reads TGCAGCGTTGTATGGACACTTGGACTAGATCCGATGTCCTACAATGAGCAGTTCTTC. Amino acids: CSVVWTLGLDPMSYNEQFF.

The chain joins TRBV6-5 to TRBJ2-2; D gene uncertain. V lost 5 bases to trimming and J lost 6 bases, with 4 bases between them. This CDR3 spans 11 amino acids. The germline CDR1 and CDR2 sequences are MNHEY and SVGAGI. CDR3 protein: CASSGAGELFF. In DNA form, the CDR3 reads TGTGCCAGCAGTGGCGCCGGGGAGCTGTTTTTT.